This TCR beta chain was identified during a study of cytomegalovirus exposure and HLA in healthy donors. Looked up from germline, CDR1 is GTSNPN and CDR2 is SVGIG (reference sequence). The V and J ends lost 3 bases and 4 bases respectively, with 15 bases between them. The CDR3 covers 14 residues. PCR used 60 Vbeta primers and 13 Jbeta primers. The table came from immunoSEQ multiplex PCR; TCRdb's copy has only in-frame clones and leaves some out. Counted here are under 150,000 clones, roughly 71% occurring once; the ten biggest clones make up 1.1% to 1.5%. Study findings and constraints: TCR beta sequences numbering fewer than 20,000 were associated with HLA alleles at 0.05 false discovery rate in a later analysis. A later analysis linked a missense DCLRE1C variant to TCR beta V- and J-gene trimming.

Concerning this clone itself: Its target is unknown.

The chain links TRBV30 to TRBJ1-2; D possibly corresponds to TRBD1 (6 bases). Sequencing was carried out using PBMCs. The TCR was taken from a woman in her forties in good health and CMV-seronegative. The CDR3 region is CAWSRLGQLYGYTF. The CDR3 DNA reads TGTGCCTGGAGCCGACTTGGACAGCTCTATGGCTACACCTTC.